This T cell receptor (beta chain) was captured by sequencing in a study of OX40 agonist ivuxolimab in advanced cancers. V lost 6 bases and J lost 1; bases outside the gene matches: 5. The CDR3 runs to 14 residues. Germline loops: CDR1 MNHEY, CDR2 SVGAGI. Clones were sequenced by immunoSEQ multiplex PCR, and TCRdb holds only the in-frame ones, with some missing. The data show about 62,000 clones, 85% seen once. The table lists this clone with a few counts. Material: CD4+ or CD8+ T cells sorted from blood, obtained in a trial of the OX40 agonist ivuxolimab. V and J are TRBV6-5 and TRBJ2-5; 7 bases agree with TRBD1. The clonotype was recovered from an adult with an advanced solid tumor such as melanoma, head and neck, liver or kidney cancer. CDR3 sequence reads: CASRRWTGQETQYF. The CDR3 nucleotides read TGTGCCAGCAGACGATGGACAGGCCAAGAGACCCAGTACTTC.